These 32 T cell receptor beta chains originate from one sample sequenced in a study of blood T cell repertoires in COVID-19. The assay was immunoSEQ multiplex PCR, and TCRdb's table has in-frame clones only and misses some. Among around 12,000 clones listed, about 89% were seen once. Sequencing was performed on peripheral blood. The source of these receptors is an older woman with active COVID-19.

This rearrangement joins TRBV2 to TRBJ2-1; perhaps TRBD2 as D (6 bases). V was cut by 6 bases and J by 15 bases, with 15 bases left in between. Germline values: CDR1 SNHLY, CDR2 FYNNEI. The CDR3 is 11 residues long. Here the CDR3 reads CASSPRLDVFF. The CDR3 bases are TGTGCCAGCAGCCCAAGACTAGATGTGTTCTTC.

The V call is TRBV6-5, the J call TRBJ1-2, with a tentative D call TRBD1 (5 bases). The CDR3 is 10 amino acids. The germline V gene has CDR1 MNHEY and CDR2 SVGAGI. Trimming pared 8 bases from V and 13 bases from J, leaving 14 bases between. CDR3 DNA: TGTGCCAGCGGGCCCCGGGGGTCCACCTTC. Translation gives CASGPRGSTF.

This clone was seen a single time. The rearrangement links TRBV28 to TRBJ1-5, with D perhaps TRBD1 (5 bases). Per the germline V gene, CDR1 is MDHEN and CDR2 is SYDVKM. The CDR3 contains 17 residues. The V gene lost 6 bases and the J gene lost 1 base, with 19 bases spanning the gap. The CDR3 spells CASSPDGAERSNQPQHF. CDR3 DNA: TGTGCCAGCAGCCCCGATGGGGCGGAGAGAAGCAATCAGCCCCAGCATTTT.

DNA for the CDR3: TGTGCCAGCAGTTACTTCACCACAGGGTTTCCTTACAATGAGCAGTTCTTC. Translation: CASSYFTTGFPYNEQFF. V is TRBV6-7 and J is TRBJ2-1; a possible D gene is TRBD1 (6 bases). TRBV6-7 is an open reading frame, and its role is uncertain. With 1 base removed from V and 4 bases from J, the gap between germline ends came to 17 bases. CDR3 length: 17 residues.

The sample holds one count of this clone. The chain couples TRBV15 to TRBJ2-2, with no clear D. The CDR3 extends over 13 amino acids. The V gene's germline CDR1 is LNHNV and CDR2 YYDKDF (reference sequence). With 3 bases removed from V and 4 bases from J, the gap between germline ends came to 6 bases. CDR3 loop: CATSSGSTGELFF. The CDR3 DNA follows: TGTGCCACCAGCAGCGGGTCCACCGGGGAGCTGTTTTTT.

The V gene is TRBV14, the J gene TRBJ2-1; TRBD1 matches 8 bases. Germline V gene data show CDR1 as SGHDN and CDR2 as FVKESK. The CDR3 is made up of 13 amino acids. V lost 0 bases and J lost 16; bases outside the gene matches: 8. The CDR3 sequence: CASSQDRRTGKFF. The CDR3 nucleotides are TGTGCCAGCAGCCAAGATCGGCGGACAGGGAAATTCTTC.

This clone was seen just once. The V gene is TRBV27, the J gene TRBJ1-1, with a possible D match to TRBD1 (6 bases). In germline, CDR1 is MNHEY, CDR2 SMNVEV (reference sequence). V was clipped by 6 bases and J by 0 bases, with 14 bases between them. This CDR3 spans 15 amino acids. The CDR3 sequence: CASRRPGVMNTEAFF. CDR3 coding DNA: TGTGCCAGCAGGAGGCCAGGGGTCATGAACACTGAAGCTTTCTTT.

The genes are TRBV7-9 and TRBJ2-3; D is undetermined. Trimming removed 5 bases from V and 1 base from J, with 13 bases in between. CDR3 length: 15 amino acids. Germline CDR1 and CDR2: SEHNR and FQNEAQ (reference sequence). The CDR3 protein is CASSPWATRTDTQYF. For the CDR3, the DNA is TGTGCCAGCAGCCCCTGGGCTACCCGCACAGATACGCAGTATTTT.

This clone was recorded once. The chain is built from TRBV11-2 and TRBJ2-5; D is ambiguous. Trimming cost V 2 bases and J 7 bases, with 5 bases left between them. The germline gives CDR1 SGHAT, CDR2 FQNNGV. This CDR3 region has 11 residues. The CDR3 protein is CASSLRGTQYF. The DNA for the CDR3 is TGTGCCAGCAGCTTAAGAGGGACCCAGTACTTC.

This chain connects TRBV7-8 to TRBJ2-7, with 8 bases that match TRBD1. The CDR3 is 20 residues long. Trimming cost V 0 bases and J 1 base; bases outside gene matches: 17. Per germline, CDR1 SGHVS and CDR2 FQNEAQ. Here the CDR3 reads CASSLARVYSGTGGSYEQYF. As DNA, the CDR3 is TGTGCCAGCAGCTTAGCGAGGGTATATTCCGGGACAGGCGGATCCTACGAGCAGTACTTC.

V gene TRBV7-8 combines with J gene TRBJ2-2; 7 bases map to TRBD2. The CDR3 has 14 amino acids. V gave up 6 bases and J gave up 6 bases; unmatched junction bases: 7. Germline assignment: CDR1 SGHVS and CDR2 FQNEAQ. CDR3 DNA: TGTGCCAGCAGGGCCCTTCGGGGGGCCGGGGAGCTGTTTTTT. The encoded protein is CASRALRGAGELFF.

The genes are TRBV6-1 and TRBJ2-7; a weak D match, TRBD2 (6 bases). Germline CDR1 reads MNHNS; CDR2 reads SASEGT. The V end was cut by 2 bases, the J end by 0 bases, with 23 bases between. The CDR3 is 19 residues long. The CDR3 protein is CASSEKEEGWGSGSYEQYV. The DNA of the CDR3 is TGTGCCAGCAGTGAAAAGGAGGAGGGTTGGGGGTCGGGCTCCTACGAGCAGTACGTC.

V and J are TRBV27 and TRBJ2-5; a possible D gene is TRBD2 (5 bases). Trimming shortened V by 1 base and J by 5 bases, and 8 bases separated the two germline ends. The CDR3 contains 13 residues. Germline V gene sequence: CDR1 MNHEY, CDR2 SMNVEV (reference sequence). CDR3 protein: CASSLWASETQYF. For the CDR3, the DNA is TGTGCCAGCAGTTTATGGGCTAGCGAGACCCAGTACTTC.

The chain joins TRBV6-4 to TRBJ1-2; no definite D call. The V end lost 5 bases, the J end lost 7 bases, and 17 bases lay between the germline ends. This CDR3 comprises 14 residues. The germline CDR1 and CDR2 sequences are MRHNA and SNTAGT. CDR3 protein: CASSTGGHRSGYTF. The CDR3 region has the DNA TGTGCCAGCAGTACTGGTGGGCATCGAAGTGGCTACACCTTC.

This chain links TRBV5-1 with TRBJ2-1; TRBD2 agrees at 9 bases. CDR3 length equals 16 residues. From germline, CDR1 is SGHRS and CDR2 YFSETQ. V trimming: 0 bases; J trimming: 4 bases; junction bases outside the gene matches: 5. The CDR3 sequence is CASSLDGREGYNEQFF. The DNA for the CDR3 is TGCGCCAGCAGCTTGGATGGGCGGGAGGGGTACAATGAGCAGTTCTTC.

V and J are TRBV30 and TRBJ1-1; 9 bases match TRBD1. The CDR3 is 15 residues long. V gave up 4 bases and J gave up 4 bases; unmatched junction bases: 10. Germline V gene sequence: CDR1 GTSNPN, CDR2 SVGIG (reference sequence). Here the CDR3 reads CAWTSGQGLGTEAFF. The DNA of the CDR3 is TGTGCCTGGACCTCGGGACAGGGTTTAGGCACTGAAGCTTTCTTT.

A single count supports this clone. V and J are TRBV6-5 and TRBJ2-4; D gene unclear. The CDR3 has 15 amino acids. Germline V lookup: CDR1 MNHEY, CDR2 SVGAGI. Trimming removed 6 bases from V and 0 bases from J, with 12 bases in between. Here the CDR3 reads CASSDVEVAKNIQYF. The CDR3 DNA reads as TGTGCCAGCAGCGACGTCGAGGTAGCCAAAAACATTCAGTACTTC.

The chain has TRBV18 and TRBJ2-7, with 10 bases fitting TRBD1. This CDR3 is 14 amino acids long. The germline gives CDR1 KGHSH, CDR2 LQKENI. The J segment lost 6 bases and the V segment lost 3 bases, leaving 5 bases of the junction unmatched. The CDR3 loop reads CASSPSTGGSEQYV. CDR3 in DNA: TGTGCCAGCTCACCTTCGACAGGGGGCTCCGAGCAGTACGTC.

This sequence joins TRBV7-3 and TRBJ2-5; TRBD2 might be the D (5 bases). CDR1 is SGHTA and CDR2 is FQGTGA in the germline V gene. This CDR3 is built from 13 residues. Trimming pared 3 bases from V and 2 bases from J, leaving 7 bases between. The CDR3 spells CASSFGSQETQYF. CDR3 in DNA: TGTGCCAGCAGCTTTGGGAGTCAAGAGACCCAGTACTTC.

The rearrangement links TRBV28 to TRBJ1-4, with D tentatively TRBD1 (6 bases). The CDR3 is 13 amino acids. Trimming shortened V by 8 bases and J by 3 bases, and 10 bases separated the two germline ends. The V gene's germline CDR1 is MDHEN and CDR2 SYDVKM. CDR3 nucleotides: TGTGCCAGCTGGGGGCTAGCTAATGAAAAACTGTTTTTT. Translation: CASWGLANEKLFF. Together with reference TRBV28 and TRBJ1-4, the CDR3 gives the full variable domain: DVKVTQSSRYLVKRTGEKVFLECVQDMDHENMFWYRQDPGLGLRLIYFSYDVKMKEKGDIPEGYSVSREKKERFSLILESASTNQTSMYLCASWGLANEKLFFGSGTQLSVL.

The rearrangement joins TRBV5-4 to TRBJ1-1; no definite D call. Trimming cost V 4 bases and J 1 base, with 17 bases left between them. In germline, CDR1 is SGHNT, CDR2 YYREEE (reference sequence). This CDR3 has 16 amino acids. This chain's CDR3 is CASSPQAALPNTEAFF. CDR3 coding DNA: TGTGCCAGCAGCCCCCAGGCCGCTCTACCGAACACTGAAGCTTTCTTT.

The gene calls are TRBV11-2 and TRBJ2-3, with a possible D match to TRBD2 (5 bases). With 2 bases removed from V and 3 bases from J, the gap between germline ends came to 12 bases. This CDR3 region has 15 residues. The germline V gene has CDR1 SGHAT and CDR2 FQNNGV. CDR3 protein: CASSLMIGGTDTQYF. As DNA, the CDR3 is TGTGCCAGCAGCTTAATGATAGGAGGAACAGATACGCAGTATTTT.

V usage is TRBV14 and J usage is TRBJ2-5; no clear D gene. The CDR3 loop spans 15 amino acids. The ends were cut back, 0 bases at V and 2 bases at J, with 10 bases in the middle. From germline, CDR1 is SGHDN and CDR2 FVKESK. Here the CDR3 DNA reads TGTGCCAGCAGCCAAGATCTTGGGCTTCAAGAGACCCAGTACTTC. Its protein is CASSQDLGLQETQYF.

The sample holds a few counts of this clone. The chain recombines TRBV7-8 with TRBJ2-7; D ambiguous. The germline V and J ends were trimmed by 5 bases and 0 bases, with 5 bases remaining between them. This CDR3 has 12 residues. Germline lookup yields CDR1 SGHVS and CDR2 FQNEAQ. The CDR3 spells CASSASSYEQYF. CDR3 in DNA: TGTGCCAGCAGCGCCAGCTCCTACGAGCAGTACTTC. The variable domain in full, with the rest retrieved from reference TRBV7-8 and TRBJ2-7, is GAGVSQSPRYKVAKRGQDVALRCDPISGHVSLFWYQQALGQGPEFLTYFQNEAQLDKSGLPSDRFFAERPEGSVSTLKIQRTQQEDSAVYLCASSASSYEQYFGPGTRLTVT.

The chain recombines TRBV2 with TRBJ1-5; 8 positions agree with TRBD1. Germline CDR1 reads SNHLY; CDR2 reads FYNNEI. With 5 bases clipped from V and 7 bases from J, the junction kept 10 bases outside the gene matches. This CDR3 region has 15 residues. CDR3: CASSRLQGAGQPQHF. DNA of the CDR3: TGTGCCAGCAGTAGGCTCCAGGGGGCGGGACAGCCCCAGCATTTT.

This sequence joins TRBV7-3 and TRBJ2-3, with unresolved D. There are 16 residues in the CDR3. V shed 5 bases and J shed 1 base, with 16 bases lying between them. The germline gives CDR1 SGHTA, CDR2 FQGTGA. This CDR3 reads CASSRDTGAGTDTQYF. The CDR3, as DNA: TGTGCCAGCAGCCGCGATACTGGTGCTGGCACAGATACGCAGTATTTT. The full variable domain, its missing parts supplied by reference TRBV7-3 and TRBJ2-3, is GAGVSQTPSNKVTEKGKYVELRCDPISGHTALYWYRQSLGQGPEFLIYFQGTGAADDSGLPNDRFFAVRPEGSVSTLKIQRTERGDSAVYLCASSRDTGAGTDTQYFGPGTRLTVL.

V usage is TRBV30 and J usage is TRBJ1-6, with 7 bases aligning to TRBD1. Trimming removed 7 bases from V and 7 bases from J; junction bases left unmatched: 7. The CDR3 totals 13 residues. CDR1 GTSNPN and CDR2 SVGIG come from the germline V gene (reference sequence). CDR3 residues: CASQTGRNSPLHF. The CDR3 DNA follows: TGTGCCTCCCAGACAGGGAGAAATTCACCCCTCCACTTT.

The genes are TRBV29-1 and TRBJ2-1; D not resolved. The CDR3 contains 13 residues. V dropped 7 bases and J dropped 0 bases, with 10 bases sitting between them. Germline loops: CDR1 SQVTM, CDR2 ANQGSEA. CDR3 DNA sequence: TGCAGCGCCCTACTAACCTCCTACAATGAGCAGTTCTTC. Translation gives CSALLTSYNEQFF.

The CDR3 sequence is CASSLPLTAYEQYV. The CDR3 DNA follows: TGTGCCAGCAGCTTACCCCTGACAGCTTACGAGCAGTACGTC. V and J are TRBV7-2 and TRBJ2-7; D may be TRBD1 (5 bases). The V and J ends lost 2 bases and 4 bases respectively, with 12 bases between them. CDR3 length: 14 amino acids. CDR1 and CDR2 from the germline V gene are SGHTA and FQGNSA.

This sequence joins TRBV4-1 and TRBJ1-4; TRBD1 matches 7 bases. V lost 1 base to trimming and J lost 4 bases; unmatched junction nucleotides: 3. This CDR3 spans 15 amino acids. Germline CDR1 is MGHRA and CDR2 is YSYEKL. The CDR3 region is CASSQVRGFNEKLFF. Here the CDR3 DNA reads TGCGCCAGCAGCCAAGTCAGGGGGTTTAATGAAAAACTGTTTTTT.

The V gene is TRBV30, the J gene TRBJ1-5; tentative D call: TRBD1 (6 bases). Germline-derived CDR1 and CDR2 are GTSNPN and SVGIG (reference sequence). The ends were cut back, 3 bases at V and 4 bases at J, with 10 bases in the middle. The CDR3 length is 13 residues. CDR3 DNA: TGTGCCTGGAGGACCCAGGGGAATCAGCCCCAGCATTTT. Translation gives CAWRTQGNQPQHF.

The J gene is TRBJ2-3, the V gene TRBV19, with D maybe TRBD1 (5 bases). Trimming pared 4 bases from V and 4 bases from J, leaving 12 bases between. Germline CDR1 LNHDA, CDR2 SQIVND (reference sequence). The CDR3 is made up of 14 amino acids. CDR3 protein: CASSKQDLADTQYF. The CDR3 coding sequence is TGTGCCAGTAGTAAACAGGATTTGGCAGATACGCAGTATTTT.